What follows is one TCR beta chain and its context. Generated by immunoSEQ multiplex PCR, the TCRdb table keeps only in-frame clones and is missing some. This sample carries about 94,000 clones, almost 97% of them seen once, and the ten largest clones take around 0.37%. These data are taken from a study of technical replicates of blood from several donors. CDR1 LNHNV and CDR2 YYDKDF come from the germline V gene (reference sequence). Trimming cost V 0 bases and J 12 bases, with 23 bases left between them. CDR3 size: 16 residues. The sequence came from a human donor in good health. Sequences were obtained from T cells isolated from PBMCs. This chain uses TRBV15 with TRBJ1-1; D gene ambiguous. CDR3 bases: TGTGCCACCAGCAGAGATCCATTGACTAGTGGGTTCGTGACTTTCTTT. This sequence encodes CATSRDPLTSGFVTFF.